These T cell receptor beta chains were read from a single sample in a study of blood T cell repertoires in COVID-19. Assay: immunoSEQ multiplex PCR; the TCRdb copy retains only in-frame clones and omits some. The repertoire consists of roughly 200,000 clones, with about 81% occurring once and the leading ten covering 12%. Input material: peripheral blood. The receptors come from a woman of 80 years or more with COVID-19, enrolled during active disease. Both conserved end residues are part of each CDR3. The D gene is left open where the match is weak. Expanded clones are given a class, and other clones once, few, many or no size at all.

TGTGCCAGCAGTTACAGCAGGGTCAGGACAGATACGCAGTATTTT,CASSYSRVRTDTQYF,-,-,TRBV6-5,TRBJ2-3
TGTGCCAGCAGTTCACAGGGGGCTAGTCAGCCCCAGCATTTT,CASSSQGASQPQHF,-,TRBD1,TRBV2,TRBJ1-5
TGCAGCGTTGGACAGGGGACTGGAAACACCATATATTTT,CSVGQGTGNTIYF,-,TRBD1,TRBV29-1,TRBJ1-3
TGTGCCAGCAGGGCCAGCGCGCCCGCCTACGAGCAGTACTTC,CASRASAPAYEQYF,once,-,TRBV3-1/TRBV3-2,TRBJ2-7
TGTGCCAGCAGCCAACTACAGAATCAGCCCCAGCATTTT,CASSQLQNQPQHF,few,-,TRBV14,TRBJ1-5
TGTGCCAGTGGAGGGAGATGGGGCGGGGAGCTGTTTTTT,CASGGRWGGELFF,-,-,TRBV19,TRBJ2-2
TGTGCCCATACTGAAGGGGGCCGATACAATGAGCAGTTCTTC,CAHTEGGRYNEQFF,-,TRBD1,TRBV28,TRBJ2-1
TGTGCCAGCAGCTTAGGAGCGGGGGCGGGCACAGATACGCAGTATTTT,CASSLGAGAGTDTQYF,-,TRBD2,TRBV7-2,TRBJ2-3
TGTGCCACCACCGGGACAGCCTACAATGAGCAGTTCTTC,CATTGTAYNEQFF,-,TRBD1,TRBV6-6,TRBJ2-1
TGTGCCTGGGCTAGCTTCCGGGGGTTTAATTCACCCCTCCACTTT,CAWASFRGFNSPLHF,-,-,TRBV30,TRBJ1-6